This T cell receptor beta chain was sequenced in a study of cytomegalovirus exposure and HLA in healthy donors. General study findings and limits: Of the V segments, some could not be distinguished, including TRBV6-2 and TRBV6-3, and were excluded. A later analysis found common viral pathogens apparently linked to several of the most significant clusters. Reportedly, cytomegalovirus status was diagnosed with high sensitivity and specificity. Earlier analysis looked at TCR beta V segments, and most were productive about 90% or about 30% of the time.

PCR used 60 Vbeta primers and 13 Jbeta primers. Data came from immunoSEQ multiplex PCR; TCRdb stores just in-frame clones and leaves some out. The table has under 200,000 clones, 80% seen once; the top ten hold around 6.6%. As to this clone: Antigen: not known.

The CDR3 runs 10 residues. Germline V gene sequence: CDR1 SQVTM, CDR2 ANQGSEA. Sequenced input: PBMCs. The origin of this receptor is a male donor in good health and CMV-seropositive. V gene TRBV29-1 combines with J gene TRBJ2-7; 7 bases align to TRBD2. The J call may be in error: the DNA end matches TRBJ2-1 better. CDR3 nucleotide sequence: TGCAGCGTGGGGGGGAATGAGCAGTTCTTC. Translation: CSVGGNEQFF.